This paragraph covers one TCR beta chain sequence. What it binds is not known. The data were obtained in a study of cytomegalovirus exposure and HLA in healthy donors. The PCR employed 60 Vbeta primers together with 13 Jbeta primers. Repertoires were generated with immunoSEQ multiplex PCR, while TCRdb's copy carries only in-frame clones and drops some. The sample includes some 150,000 clones, over 60% of them seen just once. The germline V gene encodes CDR1 SGDLS and CDR2 YYNGEE. V lost 0 bases, J lost 11 bases, and 9 bases lay in between. The CDR3 sequence is 12 residues long. Study observations and caveats: Based on reports, TCR beta sequences accurately predicted HLA-A and HLA-B alleles for most subjects. In a later analysis, common viral pathogens appeared linked to several of the most significant clusters. Most likely, a cluster of highly shared sequence variants arose as a sequencing artifact.

The chain combines TRBV9 with TRBJ2-1; possible D gene TRBD1, 6 bases. The receptor was derived from a female donor in good health and CMV-seronegative. Sequenced: PBMCs. The CDR3 region is CASSVAGGKQFF. The CDR3 nucleotides are TGTGCCAGCAGCGTAGCTGGGGGCAAGCAGTTCTTC.